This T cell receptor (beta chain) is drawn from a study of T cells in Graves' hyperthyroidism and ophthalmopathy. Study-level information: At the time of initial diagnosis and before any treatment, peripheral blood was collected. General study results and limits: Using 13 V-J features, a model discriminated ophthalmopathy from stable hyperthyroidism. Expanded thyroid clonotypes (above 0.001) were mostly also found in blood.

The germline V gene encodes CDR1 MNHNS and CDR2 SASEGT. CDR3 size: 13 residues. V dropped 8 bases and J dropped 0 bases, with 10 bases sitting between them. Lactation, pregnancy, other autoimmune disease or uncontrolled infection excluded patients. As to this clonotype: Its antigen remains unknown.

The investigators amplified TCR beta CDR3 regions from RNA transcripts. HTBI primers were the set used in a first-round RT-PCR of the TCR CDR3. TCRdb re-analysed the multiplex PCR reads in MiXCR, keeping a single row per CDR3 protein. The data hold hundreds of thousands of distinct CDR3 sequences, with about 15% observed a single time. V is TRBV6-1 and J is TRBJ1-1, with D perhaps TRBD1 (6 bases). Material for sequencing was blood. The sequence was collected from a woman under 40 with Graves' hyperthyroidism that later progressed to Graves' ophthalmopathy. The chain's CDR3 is CASLEGVNTEAFF. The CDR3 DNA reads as TGTGCCAGCCTCGAGGGGGTGAACACTGAAGCTTTCTTT.